A single sample is the source of the 29 T cell receptor beta chains below, sequenced in a study of cytotoxic CD8 clonotypes in ibrutinib-treated CLL. Profiled with immunoSEQ multiplex PCR; TCRdb holds only in-frame clones, not every one. The sample lists 50,000 or so clones, approximately 82% occurring once. Specimen: PBMCs, collected after 24 months of ibrutinib treatment. The receptors originated from a human donor with chronic lymphocytic leukemia.

The chain couples TRBV18 to TRBJ1-2; D gene unclear. The germline CDR1 and CDR2 sequences are KGHSH and LQKENI. Trimming pared 2 bases from V and 0 bases from J, leaving 7 bases between. This CDR3 region has 14 residues. Written as DNA, the CDR3 is TGTGCCAGCTCACCAGAGACGGCTAACTATGGCTACACCTTC. It specifies CASSPETANYGYTF.

CDR3 in amino acids: CASSQDRYSGPYF. CDR3 nucleotide sequence: TGCGCCAGCAGCCAAGATCGGTACTCCGGGCCGTACTTC. The genes are TRBV4-1 and TRBJ2-7; D is ambiguous. The CDR3 extends over 13 amino acids. Germline CDR1 and CDR2: MGHRA and YSYEKL. Trimming stripped 0 bases from V and 12 bases from J, with 15 bases between.

The sample holds one count of this clone. V usage is TRBV7-2 and J usage is TRBJ1-4; possibly TRBD1 for D (6 bases). V was shortened by 5 bases and J by 12 bases, with 16 bases between the two germline ends. The CDR3 totals 13 residues. Germline CDR1 reads SGHTA; CDR2 reads FQGNSA. The CDR3 is CASSARTGWELFF. The CDR3 bases are TGTGCCAGCAGCGCTCGAACAGGGTGGGAACTGTTTTTT.

V is TRBV6-1 and J is TRBJ2-3; TRBD1 matches at 7 bases. V dropped 1 base and J dropped 5; count of bases not matched to a gene: 0. There are 13 residues in the CDR3. Germline assignment: CDR1 MNHNS and CDR2 SASEGT. CDR3 nucleotides: TGTGCCAGCAGTGAAGACAGGGGAGATACGCAGTATTTT. It is translated as CASSEDRGDTQYF.

The genes are TRBV28 and TRBJ2-5, with 7 positions matching TRBD1. Losses at the gene ends were 2 bases for V and 0 bases for J; bases not matched to a gene: 9. Germline values: CDR1 MDHEN, CDR2 SYDVKM. The CDR3 extends over 17 amino acids. The CDR3 loop reads CASSLRLPGQYQETQYF. CDR3 sequence (DNA): TGTGCCAGCAGTTTAAGGCTCCCGGGACAGTACCAAGAGACCCAGTACTTC.

As DNA, the CDR3 is TGTGCCTGGAGCGATACCGGGACAGGGCTTAGCACAGATACGCAGTATTTT. Protein: CAWSDTGTGLSTDTQYF. The rearrangement uses TRBV30 and TRBJ2-3, with 9 nucleotides matching TRBD1. The CDR3 has 17 amino acids. Per germline, CDR1 GTSNPN and CDR2 SVGIG (reference sequence). Trimming at V came to 3 bases and at J to 0 bases, leaving 10 bases not matched to a gene.

This rearrangement joins TRBV5-1 to TRBJ2-3; D gene uncertain. The CDR3 runs 13 residues. The germline V and J ends were trimmed by 0 bases and 6 bases, with 8 bases remaining between them. Germline lookup yields CDR1 SGHRS and CDR2 YFSETQ. CDR3 coding DNA: TGCGCCAGCAGCTTGGCTTACGGCGATACGCAGTATTTT. Translation gives CASSLAYGDTQYF.

V is TRBV6-5 and J is TRBJ1-1; possible D gene TRBD1, 6 bases. Trimming shortened V by 2 bases and J by 3 bases, and 10 bases separated the two germline ends. The CDR3 consists of 14 residues. Looked up from germline, CDR1 is MNHEY and CDR2 is SVGAGI. The CDR3 DNA is TGTGCCAGCAGTTACCGGACAGTCGACACTGAAGCTTTCTTT. This sequence encodes CASSYRTVDTEAFF.

This chain connects TRBV10-2 to TRBJ2-7, with D perhaps TRBD1 (5 bases). The CDR3 loop spans 14 amino acids. Germline assignment: CDR1 WSHSY and CDR2 SAAADI. V was pared by 6 bases and J by 3 bases, with 15 bases between. Written as DNA, the CDR3 is TGCGCCAGCAGACAGGAATCTCCGGTCTACGAGCAGTACTTC. Its protein is CASRQESPVYEQYF.

The V gene is TRBV5-6, the J gene TRBJ1-2; D is ambiguous. The CDR3 loop spans 13 amino acids. CDR1 and CDR2 (germline): SGHDT, YYEEEE. V lost 2 bases to trimming and J lost 7 bases, with 12 bases between them. CDR3 DNA: TGTGCCAGCAGCTTACCAGCATTTTCTGGCTACACCTTC. This sequence encodes CASSLPAFSGYTF.

This chain uses TRBV5-4 with TRBJ2-1; 16 bases are a match to TRBD2. Germline V lookup: CDR1 SGHNT, CDR2 YYREEE (reference sequence). The CDR3 sequence is 17 residues long. V was pared by 4 bases and J by 4 bases, with 5 bases of the junction left unmatched. CDR3 coding DNA: TGTGCCAGCAGCATCGGGACTAGCGGGAGGGGTTACAATGAGCAGTTCTTC. It yields the protein CASSIGTSGRGYNEQFF.

This clone has just a few counts. The chain is built from TRBV7-8 and TRBJ2-3; TRBD2 agrees at 7 bases. CDR1 SGHVS and CDR2 FQNEAQ come from the germline V gene. The trim removed 5 bases at V and 6 bases at J, leaving 14 bases unmatched. This CDR3 region has 16 residues. Written as DNA, the CDR3 is TGTGCCAGCAGCCCGAACCGGGACTACCGCTTGGATACGCAGTATTTT. It yields the protein CASSPNRDYRLDTQYF.

V and J are TRBV5-6 and TRBJ2-1, with unresolved D. With 4 bases removed from V and 6 bases from J, the gap between germline ends came to 5 bases. This CDR3 region has 11 residues. Per germline, CDR1 SGHDT and CDR2 YYEEEE. CDR3 sequence reads: CASSRINEQFF. CDR3 coding DNA: TGTGCCAGCAGCCGAATCAATGAGCAGTTCTTC.

This rearrangement joins TRBV10-1 to TRBJ2-1, with 8 nucleotides matching TRBD2. The CDR3 spans 15 residues. The V and J ends lost 6 bases and 6 bases, in that order; junction bases with no gene match: 10. CDR1 is WNHNN and CDR2 is SYGVQD in the germline V gene (reference sequence). The CDR3 protein is CASSPGAGGINEQFF. CDR3 bases: TGCGCCAGCAGCCCTGGGGCGGGAGGTATCAATGAGCAGTTCTTC.

This clone was found a few times. The CDR3 region is CSVESRARGEQFF. CDR3 DNA: TGCAGCGTTGAAAGCAGGGCTAGGGGTGAGCAGTTCTTC. This chain uses TRBV29-1 with TRBJ2-1, with D perhaps TRBD1 (5 bases). Germline V gene lookup returns CDR1 SQVTM and CDR2 ANQGSEA. V was cut by 2 bases and J by 9 bases, with 14 bases left in between. This CDR3 is 13 amino acids long.

This clone has just a few counts. The chain is built from TRBV19 and TRBJ2-2; a possible D gene is TRBD1 (6 bases). CDR3 size: 12 residues. Germline V gene sequence: CDR1 LNHDA, CDR2 SQIVND (reference sequence). With 4 bases removed from V and 6 bases from J, the gap between germline ends came to 6 bases. The chain's CDR3 is CASSTGAGELFF. The CDR3, as DNA: TGTGCCAGTAGTACAGGGGCCGGGGAGCTGTTTTTT.

The rearrangement uses TRBV6-1 and TRBJ2-3; D not certain. The germline V gene has CDR1 MNHNS and CDR2 SASEGT. This CDR3 comprises 13 residues. The V and J ends lost 10 bases and 2 bases respectively, with 13 bases between them. The CDR3 DNA is TGTGCCACTTCCTGGGCCGTCACAGATACGCAGTATTTT. This translates into CATSWAVTDTQYF.

The V call is TRBV2, the J call TRBJ1-2, with a weak D call TRBD1 (6 bases). V was trimmed by 6 bases and J by 3 bases, leaving 14 bases between them. CDR1 and CDR2 (germline): SNHLY, FYNNEI. This CDR3 has 14 residues. CDR3 sequence (DNA): TGTGCCAGCAGCGACAGGCCAGGGGACTATGGCTACACCTTC. Amino acid sequence: CASSDRPGDYGYTF.

The V gene is TRBV9, the J gene TRBJ2-3, with D hard to call. CDR3 size: 12 residues. Germline CDR1 and CDR2: SGDLS and YYNGEE. V lost 0 bases and J 14 bases, leaving 13 bases between the germline ends. The CDR3 DNA follows: TGTGCCAGCAGCGTAGGTTATGGGGTGGTGTATTTT. Its translation: CASSVGYGVVYF.

The V call is TRBV6-6, the J call TRBJ1-5; the D is unclear. This CDR3 is 13 amino acids long. Deletions cut 5 bases from V and 6 bases from J, with 11 bases between. Germline V gene data show CDR1 as MNHNY and CDR2 as SVGAGI (reference sequence). The CDR3 coding sequence is TGTGCCAGCAGTCCCTCTGGGTCTCAGCCCCAGCATTTT. The encoded protein is CASSPSGSQPQHF.

The chain combines TRBV10-3 with TRBJ1-2; TRBD1 matches at 8 bases. The V and J ends lost 0 bases and 3 bases, in that order; junction bases with no gene match: 9. CDR1 and CDR2 from the germline V gene are ENHRY and SYGVKD. This CDR3 contains 17 residues. CDR3 DNA: TGTGCCATCAGTGAGTCTCTGGTTGGACAGGGAGACTATGGCTACACCTTC. Translated, it gives CAISESLVGQGDYGYTF.

V is TRBV5-4 and J is TRBJ2-4; maybe TRBD1 (5 bases). The CDR3 spans 14 residues. V gave up 2 bases and J gave up 2 bases, with 8 bases separating them. Germline V gene data show CDR1 as SGHNT and CDR2 as YYREEE (reference sequence). For the CDR3, the DNA is TGTGCCAGCAGCTTTACAGGAACCAAAAACATTCAGTACTTC. It yields the protein CASSFTGTKNIQYF. Variable domain in full (rest from reference TRBV5-4 and TRBJ2-4): ETGVTQSPTHLIKTRGQQVTLRCSSQSGHNTVSWYQQALGQGPQFIFQYYREEENGRGNFPPRFSGLQFPNYSSELNVNALELDDSALYLCASSFTGTKNIQYFGAGTRLSVL.

Turning to this clone: One junction end disagrees with the germline gene, perhaps due to a read error. The V and J genes are TRBV30 and TRBJ2-6; D is unclear. CDR1 GTSNPN and CDR2 SVGIG come from the germline V gene (reference sequence). This CDR3 has 14 residues. The CDR3 region is CACSGYSGANVLTF. CDR3 in DNA: TGTGCCTGTAGTGGGTACTCTGGGGCCAACGTCCTGACTTTC.

The chain is built from TRBV5-1 and TRBJ1-1, with no clear D. The V gene lost 0 bases and the J gene lost 0 bases, with 9 bases spanning the gap. The CDR3 spans 15 residues. Germline loops: CDR1 SGHRS, CDR2 YFSETQ. CDR3 amino acids: CASSLGVPMNTEAFF. CDR3 DNA sequence: TGCGCCAGCAGCTTGGGGGTACCCATGAACACTGAAGCTTTCTTT.

Turning to this clone: Mismatch with germline at one junction end may stem from a read error. V is TRBV28 and J is TRBJ1-5; 10 nucleotides match TRBD1. Germline CDR1 reads MDHEN; CDR2 reads SYDVKM. The CDR3 is 14 amino acids. This CDR3 is CASSSTGGKQPQHF. CDR3 coding DNA: TGTGCCAGCAGCTCGACAGGGGGCAAACAGCCCCAGCATTTT.

The chain employs TRBV5-4 and TRBJ2-5; 8 bases align to TRBD2. The CDR3 runs to 15 residues. The germline gives CDR1 SGHNT, CDR2 YYREEE (reference sequence). Losses at the gene ends were 4 bases for V and 2 bases for J; bases not matched to a gene: 7. This chain's CDR3 is CASSPSGSGQETQYF. The CDR3 DNA follows: TGTGCCAGCAGCCCCAGCGGGAGCGGGCAAGAGACCCAGTACTTC. Filled out from reference TRBV5-4 and TRBJ2-5, the complete variable domain reads ETGVTQSPTHLIKTRGQQVTLRCSSQSGHNTVSWYQQALGQGPQFIFQYYREEENGRGNFPPRFSGLQFPNYSSELNVNALELDDSALYLCASSPSGSGQETQYFGPGTRLLVL.

The rearrangement uses TRBV30 and TRBJ2-1, with 9 bases aligning to TRBD1. Trimming at V came to 3 bases and at J to 0 bases, leaving 15 bases not matched to a gene. This CDR3 spans 19 amino acids. Germline V gives CDR1 GTSNPN, CDR2 SVGIG (reference sequence). The CDR3 reads CAWSPGTGTTLSSYNEQFF. The CDR3 nucleotides read TGTGCCTGGAGCCCTGGGACAGGGACAACCTTAAGCTCCTACAATGAGCAGTTCTTC. Full variable domain (rest looked up from reference TRBV30 and TRBJ2-1): SQTIHQWPATLVQPVGSPLSLECTVEGTSNPNLYWYRQAAGRGLQLLFYSVGIGQISSEVPQNLSASRPQDRQFILSSKKLLLSDSGFYLCAWSPGTGTTLSSYNEQFFGPGTRLTVL.

This sequence joins TRBV6-1 and TRBJ1-4; D might be TRBD1 (5 bases). There are 13 residues in the CDR3. The ends were cut back, 3 bases at V and 7 bases at J, with 9 bases in the middle. Germline CDR1 is MNHNS and CDR2 is SASEGT. For the CDR3, the DNA is TGTGCCAGCAGTGACAGGGTCGGTGAAAAACTGTTTTTT. Encoded protein: CASSDRVGEKLFF.

The rearrangement links TRBV6-6 to TRBJ1-5; D remains unclear. The V end lost 1 base, the J end lost 4 bases, and 14 bases lay between the germline ends. CDR1 MNHNY and CDR2 SVGAGI come from the germline V gene (reference sequence). The CDR3 totals 16 residues. CDR3 bases: TGTGCCAGCAGTTACTACGAAAGGACTACGAATCAGCCCCAGCATTTT. Translation gives CASSYYERTTNQPQHF.